The entry below gives a single T cell receptor (beta chain) sequence along with its context. Its antigen remains undetermined. Per-base qualities were not stored, and no clone one base away is much larger. One collaborating source in Seattle enrolled patients during active infection and followed them longitudinally through the course of disease. Each collaborating institution followed its own protocols to collect whole blood in K2EDTA tubes. For TCRbeta analysis, collaborators shipped samples in one of three forms: frozen whole blood, isolated PBMCs, or DNA extracted from either of those sample types. This sample is part of a study of blood T cell repertoires in COVID-19 (dated by TCRdb to 2020 to 2021). Broadly, across the study: Samples from collaborators originated in the United States, Italy and Spain and spanned both the acute and convalescent phases of COVID-19. Where available, HLA class I and class II types were obtained from metadata supplied by the sample provider rather than from assay-based typing. Nearly every sample came with metadata listing a de-identified subject ID, COVID-19 status, age in years and sex. The dataset comprised deeply sampled blood TCRbeta repertoires from subjects exposed to, actively infected with, or recovered from COVID-19. The samples were drawn from the first 160 participants of the ongoing ImmuneRACE study and from under 1,500 subjects provided by 6 global collaborators. The material from the prospective study consisted of cDNA or gDNA derived from T cells, B-cell-depleted T cells, or PBMCs. The repertoires were made available in a free public database intended to serve as a resource for research on the immune response to SARS-CoV-2. The paper as a whole reports these results and caveats: Clinical and demographic metadata were provided uncurated, with the amount varying by source and participant.

The immunoSEQ Assay, a bias-controlled multiplex PCR, was used to amplify TCRbeta CDR3 regions from genomic DNA. In the authors' own workflow: Within the assay, amplification of reference gene primers was used to estimate how many nucleated cells each sample contained. To quantify the absolute abundance of each unique TCRbeta CDR3 rearrangement, sequence reads were collapsed and filtered. For each sample, productive Simpson clonality was calculated by taking the square root of Simpson's diversity index across productive rearrangements. Held by TCRdb, this immuneACCESS table contains in-frame sequences only and omits some clones. Under half of the omission traces to an unresolved V gene where checked; the cause of the rest is unknown. That table furnishes V, J and clone size, whereas the DNA furnished D and trimming. This sample has a few hundred thousand clones in its table, and approximately 78% of those were observed once. The ten largest clones take up roughly 8% of the sample.

Specimen: peripheral blood. The TCR was taken from a woman older than 75 with COVID-19, enrolled during active disease.

The sequence in DNA is TGTGCCAGCAGCCGCGGACAGCTCCAAGAGACCCAGTACTTC. It translates to CASSRGQLQETQYF. The rearrangement joined TRBV6-5 to TRBJ2-5; tentative D gene TRBD1, with 6 bases matching. The V and J ends are trimmed by 6 bases and 1 base, leaving 12 bases between them. CDR3 length: 14 amino acids, cysteine to phenylalanine. Here the CDR3 DNA is all that survives: 42 bases in frame from base 1. Based on the germline V gene, the CDR1 and CDR2 sequences are MNHEY and SVGAGI.